This T cell receptor beta chain was recovered during a study of blood T cell repertoires in COVID-19. The ends lost 4 bases at V and 2 bases at J; junction bases unmatched: 4. Germline CDR1 reads LGHNA; CDR2 reads YNFKEQ. The CDR3 totals 16 residues. Data came from immunoSEQ multiplex PCR; TCRdb stores just in-frame clones and leaves some out. Altogether 200,000 or so clones are present, approximately 80% being singletons, with the ten largest covering 0.95%. The rearrangement joins TRBV4-2 to TRBJ2-1; TRBD2 aligns across 11 bases. Sequenced sample: peripheral blood. This receptor was identified in a man aged 60 to 69 with COVID-19, enrolled during active disease. The CDR3 protein is CASSRGLAETYNEQFF. CDR3 in DNA: TGTGCCAGCAGCCGGGGACTAGCGGAAACCTACAATGAGCAGTTCTTC.